This T cell receptor (beta chain) was observed in a study of graft-versus-host responses after intestinal transplantation. Study information: Transplants were multivisceral, liver-intestinal, or isolated intestinal. The recipients all started with anti-thymocyte globulin induction and then took tacrolimus and steroids for around three years. The study, taken as a whole, reports: Investigators detected GvH clones in recipient marrow, with some emerging earlier in ileum or blood.

J lost 5 bases, V lost 0 bases, and 10 bases had no gene match. CDR1 is SGDLS, CDR2 YYNGEE, per germline. The CDR3 has 16 amino acids. Responders that carried the CFSE label, about 200,000 of them, were plated with about 200,000 irradiated, violet-dye-labeled stimulator cells. Post-reaction, proliferating CD3+CD4+ and CD3+CD8+ responders (CFSE-low) were sorted. Generated by immunoSEQ multiplex PCR, the TCRdb table keeps only in-frame clones and is missing some. The sample consists of roughly 9,700 clones, around a third of them appearing once. By frequency in the sample, this clone is medium-sized. The origin of this receptor is a human patient who received an intestinal transplant. This chain uses TRBV9 with TRBJ2-7; 8 bases fit TRBD1. Specimen: alloreactive CD8+ T cells from a mixed lymphocyte reaction culture, collected before intestinal transplant. The subset was: CFSE-low proliferating T cells sorted from approximately six-day pre-transplant mixed lymphocyte reaction (GvH or HvG direction). CDR3 residues: CASSVVGVRGPHEQYF. The CDR3 DNA reads TGTGCCAGCAGCGTAGTTGGAGTCAGGGGGCCCCACGAGCAGTACTTC.